This T cell receptor (beta chain) was sequenced during a study of T cell responses to AZD1222 COVID-19 vaccine. General study results and limits: It was only after the peak T cell response that any repertoires were sampled. Spike-specific TCR breadth and depth rose after two AZD1222 doses. Dominant CD4 TCR responses targeted spike regions 160-218 and 743-854. Possibly, clonal diversity was underestimated; donors were largely white British and included more females.

Concerning this clone: What it recognizes is unknown. The junction does not match germline at one end; this may be a read error.

Libraries were prepared by immunoSEQ multiplex PCR; TCRdb keeps only in-frame clonotypes and omits some of them. Of more than 100,000 clones listed, roughly 89% were seen once; the top ten hold 45%. This CDR3 region has 14 residues. The germline V gene encodes CDR1 LNHDA and CDR2 SQIVND (reference sequence). This chain joins TRBV19 and TRBJ2-7, with D possibly TRBD1 on 6 matching bases. The sample consisted of peripheral blood, taken on day 0 of AZD1222 vaccination. The receptor was derived from an adult in good health. The CDR3 region is CASSIDGRGQNLSF. The DNA for the CDR3 is TGTGCCAGTAGTATAGATGGTCGAGGACAGAACTTAAGCTTC.